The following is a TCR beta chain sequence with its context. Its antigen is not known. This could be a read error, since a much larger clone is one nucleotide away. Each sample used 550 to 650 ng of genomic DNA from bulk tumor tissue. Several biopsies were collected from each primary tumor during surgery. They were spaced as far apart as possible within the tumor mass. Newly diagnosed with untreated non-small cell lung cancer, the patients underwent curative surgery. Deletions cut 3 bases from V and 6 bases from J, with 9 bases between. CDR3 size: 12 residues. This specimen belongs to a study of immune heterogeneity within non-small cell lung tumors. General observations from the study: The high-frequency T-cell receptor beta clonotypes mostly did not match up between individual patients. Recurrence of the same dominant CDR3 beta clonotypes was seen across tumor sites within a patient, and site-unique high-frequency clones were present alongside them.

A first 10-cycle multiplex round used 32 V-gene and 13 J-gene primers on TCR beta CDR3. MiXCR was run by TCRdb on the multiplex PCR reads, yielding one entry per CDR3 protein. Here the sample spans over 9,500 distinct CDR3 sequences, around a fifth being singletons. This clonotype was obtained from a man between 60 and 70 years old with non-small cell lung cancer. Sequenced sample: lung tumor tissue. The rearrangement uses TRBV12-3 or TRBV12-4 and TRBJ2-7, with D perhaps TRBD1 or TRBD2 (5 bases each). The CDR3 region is CASSFGDGEQYF. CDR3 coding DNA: TGTGCCAGCAGTTTCGGGGACGGCGAGCAGTACTTC.